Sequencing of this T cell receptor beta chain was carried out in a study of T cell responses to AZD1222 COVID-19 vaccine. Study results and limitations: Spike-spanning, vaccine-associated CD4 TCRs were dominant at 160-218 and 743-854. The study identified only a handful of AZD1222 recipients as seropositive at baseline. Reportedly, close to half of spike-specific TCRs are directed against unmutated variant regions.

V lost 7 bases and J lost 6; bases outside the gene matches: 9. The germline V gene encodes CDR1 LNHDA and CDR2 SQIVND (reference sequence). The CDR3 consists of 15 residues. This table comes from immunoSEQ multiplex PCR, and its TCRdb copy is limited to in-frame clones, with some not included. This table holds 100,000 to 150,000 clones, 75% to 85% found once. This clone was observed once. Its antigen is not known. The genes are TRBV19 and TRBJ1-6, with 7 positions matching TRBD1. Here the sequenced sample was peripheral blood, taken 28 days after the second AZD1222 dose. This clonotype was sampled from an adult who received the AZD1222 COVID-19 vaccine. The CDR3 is CASKPGTAGNSPLHF. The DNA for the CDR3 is TGTGCCAGTAAACCTGGGACAGCCGGTAATTCACCCCTCCACTTT.